Described below is a single T cell receptor beta chain sequence and its context. This clone has just a few counts. The antigen it recognizes is unknown. No much larger clonotype is one base removed from it; base qualities were not supplied. The High Capacity cDNA Reverse Transcription Kit was used to reverse transcribe all of the isolated RNA, meaning that expressed TCRB transcripts were what got sequenced. Deep immunoSEQ sequencing was applied to naive, central memory and regulatory T cell samples, giving an average of roughly 3.5 million total reads per sample. After sorted cells were lysed in RLT buffer, RNA was extracted with DNase-treated RNeasy Micro or Mini kits, with the choice depending on cell number. Each cell subset was processed on its own to prevent cross-contamination, while patient and healthy donor samples were processed together. Using the immunoSEQ multiplex PCR, TCRB sequences were amplified from cDNA into 87-bp fragments spanning the CDR3 region. Sequencing of the amplicons was performed on the Illumina HiSeq platform. In the source study's methods: PCR bias was corrected computationally using synthetic template baselines, and reads within Hamming distance 2 were collapsed, with unmergeable singletons discarded. Reads were aligned against IMGT to assign V, D and J genes, CDR3 length and insertions or deletions at six rearrangement sites. Within each subset, clonotype counts were normalized to sorted cell number, after which true diversity and Gini coefficients were computed with the tcR R package. Repertoire sharing was quantified using the overlap coefficient calculated on TCRB nucleotide sequences. As a proxy for the pre-selection repertoire, out-of-frame TCRB sequences from naive cells were analyzed. The clones in this table, taken by TCRdb from immuneACCESS, are in-frame only. Not every clone is retained; where verified, under half of the shortfall comes from an unresolved V gene, and the cause of the rest is unknown. Clone size and V and J calls were adopted from that table, with D and trimming inferred from the DNA. The sample data list more than 350,000 clones, and about 10% of these were observed just once. The ten biggest clones cover 0.04% to 0.05% of the sample.

The data are from a study of beta chain features in type 1 diabetes (dated by TCRdb to 2016 to 2018). Regarding the study in general: Mean age, gender distribution, total cell number and subset yield did not differ between patients and healthy donors. A total of about 110 million sorted cells were examined across all samples, and the number of cells per subset was strongly correlated with RNA yield. Naive and central memory subsets were obtained from all 30 or so donors, but regulatory and stem cell-like memory subsets were isolated from only 8 patients and about 8 healthy donors. The study compared TCRB repertoires of sorted circulating CD4+ T cell subsets between recently diagnosed type 1 diabetes patients and matched healthy donors.

CDR1 DFQATT and CDR2 SNEGSKA were looked up in the germline V gene (reference sequence). Including the terminal cysteine and phenylalanine, the CDR3 comprises 11 residues. Only the CDR3 DNA stays, 33 bases, in frame from base 1. V and J are truncated by 0 bases and 10 bases respectively, leaving an intervening sequence of 9 bases. A single peripheral blood draw of approximately 120 mL on average was collected from each donor into heparinised tubes. A BD FACSAria II and a panel including CD45RO, CCR7, CD25, CD127, CD95 and CD27 were used to sort naive, central memory, regulatory and stem cell-like memory CD4+ T cells. All sorted populations exceeded 95% purity. Right away, PBMCs were isolated by Lymphoprep density gradient centrifugation and were stained directly, with no culture step. So that batch effects would be minimized, each experiment stained and sorted samples in pairs, pairing one healthy donor with one patient.

Points the paper makes about the study in general: Shorter templates might have been favored by PCR, but patient and control samples were amplified and corrected together, so both groups would have been affected equally by any skew. Naive, central memory and regulatory TCRB repertoires appeared more similar among patients than among healthy donors. Type 1 diabetes patients showed a moderate but significant shortening of TCRB CDR3 length in all four CD4+ subsets. Patients with type 1 diabetes made fewer insertions and deleted more nucleotides at VDJ recombination sites, implying thymic rearrangement abnormalities. Only small numbers of individuals were included in the HLA sub-analyses, which left unresolved whether HLA type had any influence on TCRB rearrangement. Because cDNA was sequenced instead of genomic DNA, activated cells with high expression could be over-represented, although the groups did not differ in activation or CD3 levels.

The chain is made from TRBV20-1 and TRBJ1-1; there is no confident call for the D gene. Sequenced: naive CD4+ T cells from blood. Explained via the paper, the cell subset or site label denotes: true naive CD4+ T cells. This clonotype was sampled from a woman between 18 and 29 years old in good health. The CDR3 protein: CSARDRRAAFF. The nucleotides are TGCAGTGCTAGAGATCGACGGGCAGCTTTCTTT.